The source of this T cell receptor (beta chain) is a study of CD8 T cells in ankylosing spondylitis (dated 2017 in TCRdb). For context, the study as a whole: The study profiled T cell receptor beta repertoires in healthy donors and ankylosing spondylitis patients to find disease-linked TCR variants. The full study cohort comprised 20 to 30 ankylosing spondylitis patients and around 100 healthy donors. Peripheral blood samples were taken, and synovial fluid was additionally collected from ankylosing spondylitis patients.

Reading the germline V gene gives CDR1 SGHTA and CDR2 FQGNSA. The CDR3 holds 13 amino acids from the cysteine to the phenylalanine. The kept DNA is CDR3 alone, 39 bases in frame from the first base. Trimming at the junction amounts to 3 bases on V and 0 bases on J, and the germline ends lie 6 bases apart. What the research found in general, with its limitations: In peripheral blood, the disease-linked clones were found at relatively low frequencies and had a CD8+ phenotype. A TCR beta motif of several highly homologous amino acid variants appeared characteristic of blood from ankylosing spondylitis patients. The disease-linked clones were reported to be significantly enriched in matched synovial fluid samples from ankylosing spondylitis patients. Some motif variants had previously been reported in the synovial fluid and blood of reactive arthritis patients, which suggests shared mechanisms of disease initiation.

Many counts were recorded for this clonotype. It lacks a known antigen. Within one base of it there is no much larger clone, and no base qualities were kept. The instrument given in TCRdb is Illumina HiSeq 2500. TCR beta libraries were prepared by quantitative 5'-RACE with molecular barcodes. On the authors' methods: A new computational method based on a probabilistic model of VDJ rearrangement was used to identify disease-linked TCR variants. The raw public reads went through TCRdb reprocessing: fastp at Q25, MiXCR clone calling, in-frame beta chains kept. Rows with a matching CDR3 protein are joined into one entry that keeps the most common DNA and genes. The authors' filters were not applied to this entry. The sample records under 300,000 distinct CDR3 sequences, over 8.5% of which are singletons. 6% to 8.5% of the sample goes to the ten largest clones.

The V and J segments used are TRBV7-2 and TRBJ2-7, with an unclear D gene assignment. The TCR comes from a male donor with ankylosing spondylitis or in good health (not recorded which). Sequencing was performed on blood, either unsorted or a sorted T cell fraction (not recorded which). The CDR3 amino acid sequence is: CASSFYPSYEQYF. DNA sequence: TGTGCCAGCAGCTTTTACCCCTCCTACGAGCAGTACTTC.